One and the same sample provided the 10 T cell receptor beta chains below, sequenced in a study of blood T cell repertoires in COVID-19. Assay: immunoSEQ multiplex PCR; the TCRdb copy retains only in-frame clones and omits some. The sample has a few hundred thousand clones, around 89% seen once. The sample taken for sequencing was PBMCs or T cells enriched from blood (not recorded which). These receptors were taken from a young man who had recovered from COVID-19.

The rearrangement joins TRBV12-5 to TRBJ1-6, with D possibly being TRBD1 (5 bases). Germline V CDR1 and CDR2: LGHNT, FRNRAP. V was trimmed by 5 bases and J by 5 bases, leaving 10 bases between them. The CDR3 runs 14 residues. CDR3 bases: TGTGCTAGTGGTAAGACAGTGAATAATTCACCCCTCCACTTT. It translates to CASGKTVNNSPLHF.

The V call is TRBV6-2 or TRBV6-3, the J call TRBJ2-6; a possible D gene is TRBD1 (5 bases). Germline V gives CDR1 MNHEY, CDR2 SVGEGT. V dropped 2 bases and J dropped 2 bases, with 13 bases sitting between them. The CDR3 covers 17 residues. This CDR3 is CASSYNTGTPGANVLTF. DNA for the CDR3: TGTGCCAGCAGTTACAACACAGGAACGCCTGGGGCCAACGTCCTGACTTTC.

This clone showed up just a few times. The chain has TRBV3-1 (or the pseudogene TRBV3-2) and TRBJ2-5; 11 nucleotides line up with TRBD2. Trimming cost V 4 bases and J 4 bases; bases outside gene matches: 5. Germline lookup yields CDR1 LGHDT and CDR2 YNNKEL (reference sequence). The CDR3 sequence is 15 residues long. DNA for the CDR3: TGTGCCAGCAGCCTGTTAGCGGGGGGGCTAGAGACCCAGTACTTC. It codes for CASSLLAGGLETQYF.

This clone showed up just once. V and J are TRBV28 and TRBJ2-7, with D hard to call. This CDR3 has 12 amino acids. V was clipped by 4 bases and J by 3 bases, with 7 bases between them. Germline V gene lookup returns CDR1 MDHEN and CDR2 SYDVKM. The CDR3 sequence is CASSSNSYEQYF. The CDR3 nucleotides are TGTGCCAGCAGTTCAAACAGCTACGAGCAGTACTTC.

The gene calls are TRBV7-8 and TRBJ1-2, with D perhaps matching TRBD1 (5 bases). V lost 1 base and J 0 bases, leaving 12 bases between the germline ends. Germline V gene lookup returns CDR1 SGHVS and CDR2 FQNEAQ. This CDR3 has 16 amino acids. This CDR3 is CASSLGVAGTNYGYTF. The CDR3, as DNA: TGTGCCAGCAGCTTAGGCGTAGCAGGGACTAACTATGGCTACACCTTC.

The chain employs TRBV7-9 and TRBJ2-7, with D maybe TRBD1 (5 bases). The CDR3 consists of 14 residues. The V end was cut by 2 bases, the J end by 5 bases, with 13 bases between. In germline, CDR1 is SEHNR, CDR2 FQNEAQ (reference sequence). The CDR3 DNA sequence: TGTGCCAGCAGCTTAAACTCCCAGGGCCACGAGCAGTACTTC. This gives the protein CASSLNSQGHEQYF.

The V gene is TRBV7-2, the J gene TRBJ2-6; 9 bases agree with TRBD1. CDR1 and CDR2 from the germline V gene are SGHTA and FQGNSA. This CDR3 is built from 18 residues. V was clipped by 5 bases and J by 0 bases; unmatched bases: 8. CDR3 residues: CASSTRDRANSGANVLTF. The CDR3 DNA reads as TGTGCCAGCAGCACCCGGGACAGGGCAAACTCTGGGGCCAACGTCCTGACTTTC.

The rearrangement joins TRBV2 to TRBJ1-2; 7 nucleotides line up with TRBD1. There are 11 residues in the CDR3. V shed 7 bases, J shed 6 bases, and the junction held 2 bases outside the gene matches. The V gene's germline CDR1 is SNHLY and CDR2 FYNNEI. Here the CDR3 reads CASTTGDGYTF. The CDR3 region has the DNA TGTGCCAGCACTACAGGGGATGGCTACACCTTC.

The chain has TRBV5-5 and TRBJ2-4, with D maybe TRBD1 (6 bases). Germline V gene lookup returns CDR1 SGHKS and CDR2 YYEKEE (reference sequence). Trimming cost V 2 bases and J 9 bases, with 18 bases left between them. The CDR3 length is 15 residues. The CDR3 DNA follows: TGTGCCAGCAGCTTAAAGTTGCAGGGGATTGGCATTCAGTACTTC. This codes for CASSLKLQGIGIQYF.

This rearrangement joins TRBV6-2 or TRBV6-3 to TRBJ2-7; D might be TRBD2 (6 bases). There are 13 residues in the CDR3. Trimming removed 2 bases at V and 7 bases at J, with 12 bases between. Germline CDR1 reads MNHEY; CDR2 reads SVGEGT. The chain's CDR3 is CASSYLGGKEQYF. Here the CDR3 DNA reads TGTGCCAGCAGTTACCTCGGCGGGAAGGAGCAGTACTTC.